This T cell receptor (beta chain) was sequenced during a study of response to subunit inactivated influenza vaccine. TCRdb itself ran the RT-PCR reads through MiXCR, one entry per CDR3 protein. The profile covers hundreds of thousands of distinct CDR3 sequences, with about 18% appearing a single time and about a tenth taken by the ten largest. The CDR3 is 16 residues long. Trimming shortened V by 5 bases and J by 9 bases, and 23 bases separated the two germline ends. CDR1 and CDR2 from the germline V gene are SGHVS and FQNEAQ. Findings and limits, study-wide: Seasonal influenza vaccination, on each occasion, was suggested by the authors to recruit few new T cells.

This clonotype was detected once. Its antigen is unidentified. The V call is TRBV7-8, the J call TRBJ2-1, with D unresolved. The sequence derives from a man aged 50-59 years who received an inactivated influenza vaccine. Specimen: PBMCs from blood, collected roughly 5 days after vaccination. The CDR3 DNA sequence: TGTGCCAGCAGCCCCCCCCTACCAACGCTGGCAAGTGAGCAGTTCTTC. It translates to CASSPPLPTLASEQFF.